A selection of T cell receptor beta chains follows, all from one sample in a study of shared clonotypes between healthy human individuals. TCRdb's copy holds only in-frame clones and misses some; the assay was immunoSEQ multiplex PCR. In the table there are 950,000 to 1,300,000 clones, under 80% of which are singletons. The material sequenced was memory CD4+ T cells sorted from blood. The receptors stem from a man younger than 35 in good health. Each CDR3 is given with its conserved first and last residue. D genes are given only for firm matches. Where a row states a size, it is once, few, many or the class of an expanded clone; other rows omit it.

d_call j_call clone_size v_call cdr3_nt cdr3_aa
TRBD2 TRBJ2-7 once TRBV6-1 TGTGCCAGCACTCCGGGGGGGACTAGGTCCTACGAGCAGTACTTC CASTPGGTRSYEQYF
TRBD2 TRBJ2-1 many TRBV10-3 TGTGCCATCAGTGGGACTAGCGGGGGGAATGAGCAGTTCTTC CAISGTSGGNEQFF
NA TRBJ2-2 NA TRBV11-3 TGTGCCAGCAGTCCGACAGGAGTCACCGGGGAGCTGTTTTTT CASSPTGVTGELFF
TRBD2 TRBJ2-2 NA TRBV19 TGTGCCAGTAAGGATAGCGGGGACACCGGGGAGCTGTTTTTT CASKDSGDTGELFF
TRBD2 TRBJ2-5 NA TRBV5-1 TGCGCCAGCAGCTGGGGGGCTAGCGGGAGCAAAGAGACCCAGTACTTC CASSWGASGSKETQYF
NA TRBJ2-2 NA TRBV19 TGTGCTAGTAAAGCGGAATCCGGGGAGCTGTTTTTT CASKAESGELFF
TRBD1 TRBJ1-5 NA TRBV2 TGTGCCAGCAGTGAGGACAGGGAACAGCCCCAGCATTTT CASSEDREQPQHF
NA TRBJ2-7 NA TRBV18 TGTGCCAGCTCACTCTCGAGGACAGTCTACGAGCAGTACTTC CASSLSRTVYEQYF
NA TRBJ2-3 NA TRBV27 TGTGCCAGCAGTCCCCCTGACTACCTGGGGGATACGCAGTATTTT CASSPPDYLGDTQYF
TRBD1 TRBJ1-1 NA TRBV5-1 TGCGCCAGCAGCTCTACAGGGGGCACGAACACTGAAGCTTTCTTT CASSSTGGTNTEAFF
NA TRBJ2-3 NA TRBV5-1 TGCGCCAGCAGCTTGGGAGGCGGTCGTAGTGGAGATACGCAGTATTTT CASSLGGGRSGDTQYF
NA TRBJ1-1 NA TRBV5-1 TGCGCCAGCAGCTTGGTGGATAGGGTGGGCACTGAAGCTTTCTTT CASSLVDRVGTEAFF
NA TRBJ1-3 few TRBV2 TGTGCCAGCAGTTCGGACAAGAGCTCTGGAAACACCATATATTTT CASSSDKSSGNTIYF
NA TRBJ1-5 NA TRBV10-3 TGTGCCATCAGGGAGGACTCATATAGCAATCAGCCCCAGCATTTT CAIREDSYSNQPQHF
NA TRBJ2-1 NA TRBV6-6 TGTGCCAGCAGTTACCGGGGCCCTGGACAAGAGGGTGAGCAGTTCTTC CASSYRGPGQEGEQFF
NA TRBJ2-7 NA TRBV6-1 TGTGCCAGCAGTGACCGGACAGAGTACGAGCAGTACTTC CASSDRTEYEQYF
TRBD2 TRBJ2-3 NA TRBV19 TGTGCCAGTAGTATTAGCGGGGTCCCAGATACGCAGTATTTT CASSISGVPDTQYF
TRBD1 TRBJ1-5 NA TRBV7-8 TGTGCCAGCATCAAGGACAGGGACATTTATAGCAATCAGCCCCAGCATTTT CASIKDRDIYSNQPQHF
TRBD1 TRBJ2-7 NA TRBV29-1 TGCAGCGTAGTGGGACAGGAGGTCGGATCGGCGAGCTACGAGCAGTACTTC CSVVGQEVGSASYEQYF
TRBD2 TRBJ2-2 NA TRBV5-1 TGCGCCAGCAGCTTGGAGGGTAGCGGGGGATCGAACACCGGGGAGCTGTTTTTT CASSLEGSGGSNTGELFF
NA TRBJ1-4 NA TRBV30 TGTGCCTGGAACTCGGGGACGGGTAATGAAAAACTGTTTTTT CAWNSGTGNEKLFF
NA TRBJ2-7 NA TRBV21-1 TGTGCCAGCACCAACGGGCCCCCCCGAAGCGGGAGAGACTTC CASTNGPPRSGRDF
NA TRBJ2-3 NA TRBV27 TGTGCCAGCAGTTTCGGGGGTAGGGATACGCAGTATTTT CASSFGGRDTQYF
NA TRBJ2-7 few TRBV5-3 TGTGCCAGAAGCTTGTCGGAAGGACATCCAACCTACGAGCAGTACTTC CARSLSEGHPTYEQYF
TRBD1 TRBJ2-7 NA TRBV2 TGTGCCAGCAGTGAAAAGACAGGGGGAAGCTACGAGCAGTACTTC CASSEKTGGSYEQYF
NA TRBJ2-5 NA TRBV5-4 TGTGCCAGCAGCACCGGGACTCCAAACCAAGAGACCCAGTACTTC CASSTGTPNQETQYF
NA TRBJ2-4 NA TRBV10-3 TGTGCCATCAGTGGGACAGGGAGGGATTTAAACATTCAGTACTTC CAISGTGRDLNIQYF
NA TRBJ2-3 NA TRBV7-9 TGTGCCAGCAGCTTAGTTGGGGGAGCAGATACGCAGTATTTT CASSLVGGADTQYF
TRBD1 TRBJ2-2 NA TRBV10-3 TGTGCCATCAGTGAGGGGACAGGGGACACCGGGGAGCTGTTTTTT CAISEGTGDTGELFF
NA TRBJ1-2 NA TRBV28 TGTGCCAGCACTCTCCGCGCTAACTATGGCTACACCTTC CASTLRANYGYTF
NA TRBJ1-2 NA TRBV19 TGTGCCGGAGGGCGAAGTAGAGGAGGCTACACCTTC CAGGRSRGGYTF
TRBD1 TRBJ1-3 NA TRBV6-4 TGTGCCAGCAGTGATTCCGGGACAGGGGGCCGAAACACCATATATTTT CASSDSGTGGRNTIYF
NA TRBJ2-1 once TRBV10-2 TGCGCCAGCAGTCCCCGCCTCGGTTCCTACAATGAGCAGTTCTTC CASSPRLGSYNEQFF
NA TRBJ1-1 NA TRBV28 TGTGCCAGCACGGCTCTAATAGGGGAAGCTTTCTTT CASTALIGEAFF
TRBD1 TRBJ2-7 NA TRBV27 TGTGCCAGCAGTTTAAATGGGCAGGGGGCCTCCTACGAGCAGTACTTC CASSLNGQGASYEQYF
NA TRBJ2-7 NA TRBV7-7 TGTGCTAGCAGCTTAGACGTGACTTTTCCCTACGAGCAGTACTTC CASSLDVTFPYEQYF
NA TRBJ1-2 NA TRBV21-1 TGTGCCAGCAGCAGCTTTGGGATAGAGTACTATGGCTACACCTTC CASSSFGIEYYGYTF
NA TRBJ2-7 NA TRBV4-3 TGCGCCAGCAGCCAAGAGGGGGGAGTCAGGCTCGTCTGGGAGCAGTACTTC CASSQEGGVRLVWEQYF
TRBD2 TRBJ2-5 few TRBV5-1 TGCGCCAGCAGCCTGGGAGAAGCGGGGAGCCAAGAGACCCAGTACTTC CASSLGEAGSQETQYF
NA TRBJ2-7 NA TRBV2 TGTGCCAGCAGTGAAGACCCCCACAGGGATTGGCAGTACTTC CASSEDPHRDWQYF
NA TRBJ1-5 NA TRBV2 TGTGCCAGTACGGACCGACCAAGCAATCAGCCCCAGCATTTT CASTDRPSNQPQHF
NA TRBJ2-4 NA TRBV13 TGTGCCAGCAGCGTAGCCAAAAACATTCAGTACTTC CASSVAKNIQYF